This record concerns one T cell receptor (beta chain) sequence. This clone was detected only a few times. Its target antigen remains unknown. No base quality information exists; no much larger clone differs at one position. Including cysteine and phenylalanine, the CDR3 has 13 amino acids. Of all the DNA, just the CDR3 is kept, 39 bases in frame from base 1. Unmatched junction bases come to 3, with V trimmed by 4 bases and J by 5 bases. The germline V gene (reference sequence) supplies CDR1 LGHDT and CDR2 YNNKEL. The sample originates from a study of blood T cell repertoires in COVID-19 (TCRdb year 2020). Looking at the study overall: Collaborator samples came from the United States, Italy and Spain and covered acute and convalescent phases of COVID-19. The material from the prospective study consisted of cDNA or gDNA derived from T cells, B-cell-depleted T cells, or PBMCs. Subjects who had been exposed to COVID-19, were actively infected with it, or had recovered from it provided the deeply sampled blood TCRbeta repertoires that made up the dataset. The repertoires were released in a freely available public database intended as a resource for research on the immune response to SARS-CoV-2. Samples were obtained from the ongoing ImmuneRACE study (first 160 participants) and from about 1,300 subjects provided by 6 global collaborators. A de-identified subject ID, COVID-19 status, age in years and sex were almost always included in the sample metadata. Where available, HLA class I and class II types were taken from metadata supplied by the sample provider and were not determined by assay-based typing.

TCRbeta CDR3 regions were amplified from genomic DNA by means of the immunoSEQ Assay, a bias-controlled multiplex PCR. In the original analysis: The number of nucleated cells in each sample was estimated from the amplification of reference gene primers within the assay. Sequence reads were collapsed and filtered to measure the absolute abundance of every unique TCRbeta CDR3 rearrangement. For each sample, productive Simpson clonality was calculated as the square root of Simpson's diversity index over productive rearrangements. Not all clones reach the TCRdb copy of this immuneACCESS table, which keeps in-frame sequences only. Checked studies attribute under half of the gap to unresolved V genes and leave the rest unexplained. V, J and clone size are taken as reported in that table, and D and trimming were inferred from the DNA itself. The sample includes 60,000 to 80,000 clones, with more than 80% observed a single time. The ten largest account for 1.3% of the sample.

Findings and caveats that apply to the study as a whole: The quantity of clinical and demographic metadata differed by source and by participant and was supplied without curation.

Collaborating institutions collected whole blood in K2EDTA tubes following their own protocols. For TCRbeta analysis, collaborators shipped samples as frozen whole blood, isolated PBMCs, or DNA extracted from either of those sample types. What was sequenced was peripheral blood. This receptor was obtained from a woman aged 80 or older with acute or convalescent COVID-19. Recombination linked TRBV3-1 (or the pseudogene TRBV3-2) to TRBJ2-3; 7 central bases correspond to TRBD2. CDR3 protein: CASSLGREDTQYF. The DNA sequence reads TGTGCCAGCAGCCTTGGGAGGGAAGATACGCAGTATTTT.